This TCR beta chain came from a study of T-cell memory formation after mild COVID-19. Study results and caveats: Whereas later expanders leaned CD4+, clones contracting day 15 to 85 showed a balanced CD4/CD8 makeup.

One entry per CDR3 protein results from TCRdb running MiXCR on the 5' RACE reads. This repertoire shows roughly 300,000 distinct CDR3 sequences, roughly 15% found once; its top ten account for over 20%. V gave up 6 bases and J gave up 1 base, with 15 bases separating them. CDR1 is SNHLY and CDR2 is FYNNEI in the germline V gene. This CDR3 has 15 amino acids. Comments on this clonotype: Its antigen is still unknown.

The genes are TRBV2 and TRBJ2-5; D tentatively fits TRBD1 or TRBD2 (6 bases each). This clonotype was obtained from a man aged 18-30 years who had mild COVID-19 (a few samples of this study predate the infection). Cell type and time point are not known. The sample taken for sequencing was PBMCs or a T cell subset sorted from them (not recorded which). CDR3: CASRQRTAGQETQYF. For the CDR3, the DNA is TGTGCCAGCAGACAAAGGACAGCGGGCCAAGAGACCCAGTACTTC.